This T cell receptor beta chain originates from a study of cytomegalovirus exposure and HLA in healthy donors. Amplification used 60 Vbeta primers and 13 Jbeta primers. Libraries were prepared by immunoSEQ multiplex PCR; TCRdb keeps only in-frame clonotypes and omits some of them. The sample contains fewer than 85,000 clones, 75% to 80% of which appear only once. V lost 4 bases to trimming and J lost 6 bases, with 21 bases between them. This CDR3 spans 16 amino acids. Germline V gene data show CDR1 as SGHVS and CDR2 as FQNEAQ. The specimen was PBMCs. The J gene is TRBJ1-1, the V gene TRBV7-8; D is perhaps TRBD1 (5 bases). This clonotype originated in a middle-aged man in good health and CMV-seronegative. For the CDR3, the DNA is TGTGCCAGCAGCTCCCTAGGGCAGGGATATAATCCTGAAGCTTTCTTT. Translating it yields CASSSLGQGYNPEAFF.